This TCR beta chain was retrieved from a study of technical replicates of blood from several donors (TCRdb year 2017). Notes on this clone: It lacks a known antigen. Base qualities were left out, and no much larger clone turns up one base away.

Receptor libraries were prepared by the immunoSEQ multiplex PCR assay. What TCRdb holds here is the immuneACCESS table cut down to in-frame rearrangements. Part of the clones is not present; checked against another copy, under half of the missing clones reflect an unresolved V gene, and the others are unexplained. The sample includes over 80,000 clones, with 95% to 97% observed a single time. The top ten hold about 0.35% of the sample. Taken from the germline V gene, the CDR1 and CDR2 loops are ENHRY and SYGVKD. There are 13 amino acids in the CDR3, from cysteine to phenylalanine inclusive. Here the CDR3 DNA is all that survives: 39 bases in frame from base 1. V loses 9 bases of germline sequence and J loses 0 bases, and the interval between the two ends is 10 bases.

This sequence was found in a human donor in good health. The sequencing input was T cells isolated from PBMCs. The chain uses TRBV10-3 and TRBJ2-3; TRBD2 could be the D gene, as 5 bases match. This receptor has the CDR3 CAILEASTDTQYF. The DNA sequence reads TGTGCCATATTGGAGGCTAGCACAGATACGCAGTATTTT.